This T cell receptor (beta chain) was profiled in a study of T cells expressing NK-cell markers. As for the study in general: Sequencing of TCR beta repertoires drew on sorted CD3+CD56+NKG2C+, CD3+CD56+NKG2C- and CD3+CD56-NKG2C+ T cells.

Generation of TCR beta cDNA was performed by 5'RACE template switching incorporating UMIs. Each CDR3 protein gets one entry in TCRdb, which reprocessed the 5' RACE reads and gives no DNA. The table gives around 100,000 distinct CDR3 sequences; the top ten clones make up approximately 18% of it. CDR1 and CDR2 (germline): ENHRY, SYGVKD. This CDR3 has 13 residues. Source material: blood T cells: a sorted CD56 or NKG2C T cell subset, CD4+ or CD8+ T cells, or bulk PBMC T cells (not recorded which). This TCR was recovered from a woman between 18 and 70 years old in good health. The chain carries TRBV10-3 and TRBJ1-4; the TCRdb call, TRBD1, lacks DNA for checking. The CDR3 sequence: CAISGPGEEKLFF.